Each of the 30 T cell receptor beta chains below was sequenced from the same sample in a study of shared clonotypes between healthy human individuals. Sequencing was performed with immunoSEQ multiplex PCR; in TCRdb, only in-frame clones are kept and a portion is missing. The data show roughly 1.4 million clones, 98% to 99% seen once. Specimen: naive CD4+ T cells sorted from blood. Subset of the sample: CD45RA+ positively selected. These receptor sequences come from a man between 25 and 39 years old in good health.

The CDR3 DNA reads TGTGCCAGCAGGGGATCGAGTACCGGGGAGCTGTTTTTT. Its protein product is CASRGSSTGELFF. The V gene is TRBV2, the J gene TRBJ2-2; no firm D call. The CDR3 loop spans 13 amino acids. V was clipped by 6 bases and J by 5 bases, with 10 bases between them. Germline V gene sequence: CDR1 SNHLY, CDR2 FYNNEI.

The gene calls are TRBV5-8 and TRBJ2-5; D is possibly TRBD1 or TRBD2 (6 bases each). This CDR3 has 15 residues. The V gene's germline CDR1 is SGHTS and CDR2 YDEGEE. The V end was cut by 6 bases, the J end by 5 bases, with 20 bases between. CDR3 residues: CASTPGAVRRETQYF. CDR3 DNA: TGTGCCAGCACCCCGGGGGCAGTCCGGCGGGAGACCCAGTACTTC.

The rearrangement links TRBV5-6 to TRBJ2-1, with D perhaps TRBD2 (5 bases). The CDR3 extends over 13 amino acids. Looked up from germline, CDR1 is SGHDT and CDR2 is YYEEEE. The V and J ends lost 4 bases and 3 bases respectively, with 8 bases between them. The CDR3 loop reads CASSGLNYNEQFF. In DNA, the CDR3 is TGTGCCAGCAGCGGACTTAACTACAATGAGCAGTTCTTC. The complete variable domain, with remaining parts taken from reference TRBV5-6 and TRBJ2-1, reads DAGVTQSPTHLIKTRGQQVTLRCSPKSGHDTVSWYQQALGQGPQFIFQYYEEEERQRGNFPDRFSGHQFPNYSSELNVNALLLGDSALYLCASSGLNYNEQFFGPGTRLTVL.

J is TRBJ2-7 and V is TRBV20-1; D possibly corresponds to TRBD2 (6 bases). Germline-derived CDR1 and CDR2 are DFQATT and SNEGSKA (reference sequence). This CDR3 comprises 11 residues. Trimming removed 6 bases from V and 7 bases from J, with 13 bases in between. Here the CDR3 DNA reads TGCAGTGCCGGGACTCCCTTGGAGCAGTACTTC. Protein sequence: CSAGTPLEQYF.

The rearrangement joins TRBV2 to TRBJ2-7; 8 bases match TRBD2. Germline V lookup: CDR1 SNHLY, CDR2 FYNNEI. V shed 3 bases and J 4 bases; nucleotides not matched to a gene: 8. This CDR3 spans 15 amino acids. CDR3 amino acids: CASSDWKRESYEQYF. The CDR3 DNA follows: TGTGCCAGCAGTGATTGGAAGCGGGAGTCTTACGAGCAGTACTTC.

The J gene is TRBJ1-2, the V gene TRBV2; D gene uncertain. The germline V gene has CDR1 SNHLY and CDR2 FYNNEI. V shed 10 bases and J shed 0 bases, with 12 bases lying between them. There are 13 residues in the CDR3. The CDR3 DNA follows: TGTGCCACCGGTCGATCTCCTAACTATGGCTACACCTTC. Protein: CATGRSPNYGYTF.

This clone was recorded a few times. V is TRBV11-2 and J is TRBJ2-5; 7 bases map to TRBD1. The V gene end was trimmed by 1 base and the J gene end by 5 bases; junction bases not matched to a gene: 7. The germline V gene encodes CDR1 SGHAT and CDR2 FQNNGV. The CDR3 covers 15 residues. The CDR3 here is CASSLVGQAVETQYF. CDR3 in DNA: TGTGCCAGCAGCTTAGTTGGACAGGCGGTGGAGACCCAGTACTTC.

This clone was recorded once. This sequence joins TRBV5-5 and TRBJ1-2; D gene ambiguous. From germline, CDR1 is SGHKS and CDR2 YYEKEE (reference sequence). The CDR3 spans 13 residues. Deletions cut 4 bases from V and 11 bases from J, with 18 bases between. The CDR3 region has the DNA TGTGCCAGCAGCACAGAAGTCCCGGGTGGGTACACCTTC. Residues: CASSTEVPGGYTF.

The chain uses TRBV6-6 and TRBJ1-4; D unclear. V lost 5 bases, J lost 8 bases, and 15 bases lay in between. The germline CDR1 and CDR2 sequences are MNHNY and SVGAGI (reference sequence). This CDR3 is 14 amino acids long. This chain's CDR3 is CASSHDPGLEKLFF. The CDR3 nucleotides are TGTGCCAGCAGTCACGACCCCGGATTGGAAAAACTGTTTTTT.

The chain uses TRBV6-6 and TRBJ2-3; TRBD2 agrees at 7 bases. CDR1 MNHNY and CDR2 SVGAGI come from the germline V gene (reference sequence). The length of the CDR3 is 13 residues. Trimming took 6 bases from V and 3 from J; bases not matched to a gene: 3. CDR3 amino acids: CASRVGGTDTQYF. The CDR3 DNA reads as TGTGCCAGCAGGGTCGGGGGGACAGATACGCAGTATTTT.

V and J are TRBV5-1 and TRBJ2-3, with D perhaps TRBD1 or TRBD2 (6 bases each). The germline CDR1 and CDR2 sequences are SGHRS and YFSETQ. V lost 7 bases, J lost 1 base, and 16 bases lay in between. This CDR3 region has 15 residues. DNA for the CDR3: TGCGCCAGCTACCCCGGGGGCAGGGGCACAGATACGCAGTATTTT. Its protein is CASYPGGRGTDTQYF.

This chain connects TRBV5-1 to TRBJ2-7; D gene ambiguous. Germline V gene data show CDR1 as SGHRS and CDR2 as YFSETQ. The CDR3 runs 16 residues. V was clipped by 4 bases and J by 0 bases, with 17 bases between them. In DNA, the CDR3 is TGCGCCAGCAGCCCGGACCCCAATTCCCCCTCCTACGAGCAGTACTTC. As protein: CASSPDPNSPSYEQYF.

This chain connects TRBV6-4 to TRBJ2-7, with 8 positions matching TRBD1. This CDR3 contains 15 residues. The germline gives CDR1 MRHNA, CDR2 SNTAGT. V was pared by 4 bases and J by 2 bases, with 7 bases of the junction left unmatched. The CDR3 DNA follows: TGTGCCAGCAGTGTTGGGACAGGTTGGCCCTACGAGCAGTACTTC. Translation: CASSVGTGWPYEQYF.

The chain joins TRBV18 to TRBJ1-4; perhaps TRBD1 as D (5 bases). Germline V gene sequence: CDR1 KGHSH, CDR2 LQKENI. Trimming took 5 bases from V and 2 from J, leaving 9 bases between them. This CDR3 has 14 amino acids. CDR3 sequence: CASSSRVTNEKLFF. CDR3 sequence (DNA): TGTGCCAGCTCATCCAGGGTTACTAATGAAAAACTGTTTTTT.

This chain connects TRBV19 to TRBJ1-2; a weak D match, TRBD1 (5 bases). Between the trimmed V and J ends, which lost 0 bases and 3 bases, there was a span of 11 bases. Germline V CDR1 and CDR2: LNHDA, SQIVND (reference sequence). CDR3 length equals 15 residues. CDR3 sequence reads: CASSIEGGDYYGYTF. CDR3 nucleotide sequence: TGTGCCAGTAGTATAGAAGGAGGGGACTACTATGGCTACACCTTC.

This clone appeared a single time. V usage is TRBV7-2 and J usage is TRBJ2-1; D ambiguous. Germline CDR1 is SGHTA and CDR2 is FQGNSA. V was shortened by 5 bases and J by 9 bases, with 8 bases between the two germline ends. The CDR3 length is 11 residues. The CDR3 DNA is TGTGCCAGCAGCCCCTCAGGTGAGCAGTTCTTC. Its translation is CASSPSGEQFF.

This CDR3 reads CASSLDGQSEKLFF. The DNA of the CDR3 is TGCGCCAGCAGCTTGGACGGACAGAGTGAAAAACTGTTTTTT. The chain recombines TRBV5-1 with TRBJ1-4; TRBD1 is a possible D gene (6 bases). The CDR3 has 14 residues. Germline CDR1 SGHRS, CDR2 YFSETQ. V lost 0 bases and J 7 bases, leaving 10 bases between the germline ends.

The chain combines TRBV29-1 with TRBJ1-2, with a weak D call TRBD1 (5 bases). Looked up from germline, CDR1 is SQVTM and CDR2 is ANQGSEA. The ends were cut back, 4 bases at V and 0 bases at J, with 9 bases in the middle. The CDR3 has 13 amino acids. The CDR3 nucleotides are TGCAGCGTTGTTGACAGCTCTAACTATGGCTACACCTTC. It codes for CSVVDSSNYGYTF.

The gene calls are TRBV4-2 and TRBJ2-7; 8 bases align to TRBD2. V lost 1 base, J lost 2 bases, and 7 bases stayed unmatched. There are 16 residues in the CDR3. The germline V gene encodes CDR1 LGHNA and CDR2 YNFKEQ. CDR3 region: CASSQGETSAAYEQYF. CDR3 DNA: TGTGCCAGCAGCCAAGGTGAGACTAGCGCTGCCTACGAGCAGTACTTC.

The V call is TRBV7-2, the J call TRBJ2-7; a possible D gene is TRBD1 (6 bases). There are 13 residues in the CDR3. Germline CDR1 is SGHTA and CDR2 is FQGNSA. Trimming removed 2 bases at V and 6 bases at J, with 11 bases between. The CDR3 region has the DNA TGTGCCAGCAGCTTAAGGGACAACGGCGAGCAGTACTTC. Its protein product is CASSLRDNGEQYF.

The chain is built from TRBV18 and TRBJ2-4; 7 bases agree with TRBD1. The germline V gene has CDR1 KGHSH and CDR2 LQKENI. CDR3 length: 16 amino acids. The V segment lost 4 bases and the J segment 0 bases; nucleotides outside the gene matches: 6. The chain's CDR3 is CASSLKDRVAKNIQYF. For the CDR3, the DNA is TGTGCCAGCTCACTTAAAGACAGGGTAGCCAAAAACATTCAGTACTTC.

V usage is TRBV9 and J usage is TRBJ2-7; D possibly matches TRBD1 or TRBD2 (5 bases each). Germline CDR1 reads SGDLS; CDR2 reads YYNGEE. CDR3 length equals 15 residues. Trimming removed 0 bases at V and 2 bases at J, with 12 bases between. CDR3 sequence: CASSVAGHNAYEQYF. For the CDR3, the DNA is TGTGCCAGCAGCGTAGCGGGGCACAATGCCTACGAGCAGTACTTC.

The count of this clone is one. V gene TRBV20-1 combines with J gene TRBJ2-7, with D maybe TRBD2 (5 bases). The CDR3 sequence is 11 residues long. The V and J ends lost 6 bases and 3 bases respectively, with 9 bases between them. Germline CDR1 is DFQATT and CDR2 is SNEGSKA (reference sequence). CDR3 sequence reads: CSATGNYEQYF. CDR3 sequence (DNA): TGCAGTGCAACCGGGAACTACGAGCAGTACTTC.

CDR3 nucleotide sequence: TGTGCCAGCAGCGTTTTAGGAAACACAGATACGCAGTATTTT. Its translation is CASSVLGNTDTQYF. The chain has TRBV9 and TRBJ2-3; D remains ambiguous. With 2 bases removed from V and 2 bases from J, the gap between germline ends came to 9 bases. The CDR3 is made up of 14 amino acids. Germline V lookup: CDR1 SGDLS, CDR2 YYNGEE. The full variable domain, completed using reference TRBV9 and TRBJ2-3, is DSGVTQTPKHLITATGQRVTLRCSPRSGDLSVYWYQQSLDQGLQFLIQYYNGEERAKGNILERFSAQQFPDLHSELNLSSLELGDSALYFCASSVLGNTDTQYFGPGTRLTVL.

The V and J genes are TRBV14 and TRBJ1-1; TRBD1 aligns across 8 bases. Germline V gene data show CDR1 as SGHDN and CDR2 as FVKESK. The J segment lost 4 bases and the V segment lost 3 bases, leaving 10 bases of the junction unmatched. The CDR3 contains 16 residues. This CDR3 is CASSQRQGNVGTEAFF. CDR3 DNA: TGTGCCAGCAGCCAGAGACAGGGGAATGTTGGCACTGAAGCTTTCTTT.

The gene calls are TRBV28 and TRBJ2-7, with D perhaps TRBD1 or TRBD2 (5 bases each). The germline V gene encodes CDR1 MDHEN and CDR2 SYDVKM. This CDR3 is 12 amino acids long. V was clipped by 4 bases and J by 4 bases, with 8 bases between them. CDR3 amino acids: CASSWGPYEQYF. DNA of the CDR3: TGTGCCAGCAGTTGGGGACCGTACGAGCAGTACTTC.

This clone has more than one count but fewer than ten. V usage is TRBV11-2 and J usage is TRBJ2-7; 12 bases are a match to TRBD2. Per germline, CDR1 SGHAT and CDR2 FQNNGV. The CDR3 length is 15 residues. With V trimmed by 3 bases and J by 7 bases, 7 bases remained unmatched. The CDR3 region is CASSFRLAGVDEQYF. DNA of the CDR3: TGTGCCAGCAGCTTCCGACTAGCGGGAGTAGATGAGCAGTACTTC. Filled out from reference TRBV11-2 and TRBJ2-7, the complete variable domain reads EAGVAQSPRYKIIEKRQSVAFWCNPISGHATLYWYQQILGQGPKLLIQFQNNGVVDDSQLPKDRFSAERLKGVDSTLKIQPAKLEDSAVYLCASSFRLAGVDEQYFGPGTRLTVT.

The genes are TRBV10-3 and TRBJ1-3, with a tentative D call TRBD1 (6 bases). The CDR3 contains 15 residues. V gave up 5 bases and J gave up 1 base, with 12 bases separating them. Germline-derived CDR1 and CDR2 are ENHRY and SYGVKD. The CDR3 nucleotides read TGTGCCATCAGTCAGGAGGGGGGGTCTGGAAACACCATATATTTT. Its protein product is CAISQEGGSGNTIYF.

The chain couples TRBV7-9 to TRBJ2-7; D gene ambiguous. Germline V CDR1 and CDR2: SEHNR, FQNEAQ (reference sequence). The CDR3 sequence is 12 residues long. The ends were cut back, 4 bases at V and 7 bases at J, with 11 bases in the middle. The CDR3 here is CASSSSGGEQYF. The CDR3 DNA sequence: TGTGCCAGCAGCTCATCAGGTGGAGAGCAGTACTTC. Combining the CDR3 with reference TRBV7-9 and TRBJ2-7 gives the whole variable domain DTGVSQNPRHKITKRGQNVTFRCDPISEHNRLYWYRQTLGQGPEFLTYFQNEAQLEKSRLLSDRFSAERPKGSFSTLEIQRTEQGDSAMYLCASSSSGGEQYFGPGTRLTVT.

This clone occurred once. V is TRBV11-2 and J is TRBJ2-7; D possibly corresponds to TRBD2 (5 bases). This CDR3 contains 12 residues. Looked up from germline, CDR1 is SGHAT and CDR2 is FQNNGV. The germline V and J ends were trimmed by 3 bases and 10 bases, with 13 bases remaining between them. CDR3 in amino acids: CASSLQLGPQYF. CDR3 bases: TGTGCCAGCAGCTTGCAACTAGGACCCCAGTACTTC. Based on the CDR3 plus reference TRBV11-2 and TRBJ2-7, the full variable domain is EAGVAQSPRYKIIEKRQSVAFWCNPISGHATLYWYQQILGQGPKLLIQFQNNGVVDDSQLPKDRFSAERLKGVDSTLKIQPAKLEDSAVYLCASSLQLGPQYFGPGTRLTVT.